This T cell receptor (beta chain) was recorded in a study of Tregs in tolerant kidney transplant recipients. The V end lost 4 bases, the J end lost 2 bases, and 6 bases lay between the germline ends. This CDR3 comprises 12 residues. Germline V gene lookup returns CDR1 SNHLY and CDR2 FYNNEI. The protocol was immunoSEQ multiplex PCR, while the TCRdb copy is restricted to in-frame clones and leaves out a portion. The data contain about 120,000 clones, roughly nine tenths of them seen just once; the ten biggest clones take up nearly 0.6%. Sequencing input: CD4+ T cells from blood. The V call is TRBV2, the J call TRBJ2-7; D remains ambiguous. The clonotype was recovered from a human donor in good health. The CDR3 nucleotides read TGTGCCAGCAGTGGCTCCACCTACGAGCAGTACTTC. Translation gives CASSGSTYEQYF.